A single sample is the source of the 29 T cell receptor beta chains below, sequenced in a study of cytomegalovirus exposure and HLA in healthy donors. It was with 60 Vbeta and 13 Jbeta primers that the PCR ran. Clones were sequenced by immunoSEQ multiplex PCR, and TCRdb holds only the in-frame ones, with some missing. The sample shows under 150,000 clones, almost 80% of them seen only once. The sequencing input was PBMCs. The receptors stem from a woman between 40 and 55 years old in good health and CMV-seropositive.

The CDR3 here is CASSLVRGDRGEQFF. Here the CDR3 DNA reads TGTGCCAGCAGCTTAGTTCGGGGGGACCGCGGTGAGCAGTTCTTC. The chain is built from TRBV7-3 and TRBJ2-1, with TRBD2 identical over 7 bases. The J segment lost 9 bases and the V segment lost 2 bases, leaving 10 bases of the junction unmatched. Germline V gene sequence: CDR1 SGHTA, CDR2 FQGTGA. This CDR3 has 15 amino acids.

This clone occurred once. The CDR3 DNA reads as TGTGCCAGCAGCTCCCGTCCGGGACAGATGAACACTGAAGCTTTCTTT. Residues: CASSSRPGQMNTEAFF. V is TRBV7-9 and J is TRBJ1-1; 7 bases agree with TRBD1. V trimming: 4 bases; J trimming: 0 bases; junction bases outside the gene matches: 8. Germline CDR1 SEHNR, CDR2 FQNEAQ (reference sequence). The length of the CDR3 is 16 residues.

This clone was counted between two and nine times. The chain couples TRBV2 to TRBJ2-7; 8 bases align to TRBD2. V shed 5 bases and J 0 bases; nucleotides not matched to a gene: 3. The CDR3 runs 14 residues. Germline CDR1 reads SNHLY; CDR2 reads FYNNEI. The DNA of the CDR3 is TGTGCCAGCAGTACTAGCGGAATCTCCTACGAGCAGTACTTC. As protein: CASSTSGISYEQYF.

The J gene is TRBJ2-1, the V gene TRBV6-5; TRBD2 matches at 9 bases. With 4 bases clipped from V and 4 bases from J, the junction kept 8 bases outside the gene matches. Germline CDR1 reads MNHEY; CDR2 reads SVGAGI. The CDR3 runs 16 residues. The chain's CDR3 is CASSSGLANLYNEQFF. Here the CDR3 DNA reads TGTGCCAGCAGTTCGGGACTAGCTAACCTTTACAATGAGCAGTTCTTC.

V gene TRBV10-2 combines with J gene TRBJ2-7, with D tentatively TRBD2 (5 bases). Germline V gives CDR1 WSHSY, CDR2 SAAADI. The length of the CDR3 is 14 residues. Trimming removed 3 bases at V and 5 bases at J, with 14 bases between. CDR3 in amino acids: CASSEGRVPNEQYF. The CDR3 nucleotides are TGCGCCAGCAGTGAAGGGCGGGTGCCTAACGAGCAGTACTTC.

The V gene is TRBV6-5, the J gene TRBJ1-6, with a weak D call TRBD1 (5 bases). Between the trimmed V and J ends, which lost 6 bases and 7 bases, there was a span of 7 bases. Germline CDR1 is MNHEY and CDR2 is SVGAGI. The CDR3 consists of 12 residues. For the CDR3, the DNA is TGTGCCAGCAGGCAGGGAAATTCACCCCTCCACTTT. It specifies CASRQGNSPLHF.

The rearrangement uses TRBV10-3 and TRBJ1-2; possibly TRBD1 for D (6 bases). The germline CDR1 and CDR2 sequences are ENHRY and SYGVKD. The CDR3 has 14 residues. The V end lost 4 bases, the J end lost 3 bases, and 12 bases lay between the germline ends. CDR3: CAISGGEGDYGYTF. The CDR3 DNA reads TGTGCCATCAGTGGAGGGGAGGGGGACTATGGCTACACCTTC.

The CDR3: CSGDVGGANVLTF. CDR3 nucleotides: TGCAGCGGTGACGTCGGGGGGGCCAACGTCCTGACTTTC. This chain joins TRBV29-1 and TRBJ2-6; D call uncertain. V gave up 7 bases and J gave up 4 bases, with 11 bases separating them. This CDR3 is built from 13 residues. From germline, CDR1 is SQVTM and CDR2 ANQGSEA.

This clone was picked up one time. The chain employs TRBV9 and TRBJ2-5; 7 nucleotides match TRBD2. The length of the CDR3 is 15 residues. Per germline, CDR1 SGDLS and CDR2 YYNGEE. V shed 0 bases, J shed 5 bases, and the junction held 7 bases outside the gene matches. CDR3 DNA: TGTGCCAGCAGCGTAGGGGCGGGGGTGGGGGAGACCCAGTACTTC. This translates into CASSVGAGVGETQYF. Supplemented by reference TRBV9 and TRBJ2-5, the full variable domain reads DSGVTQTPKHLITATGQRVTLRCSPRSGDLSVYWYQQSLDQGLQFLIQYYNGEERAKGNILERFSAQQFPDLHSELNLSSLELGDSALYFCASSVGAGVGETQYFGPGTRLLVL.

The rearrangement links TRBV21-1 to TRBJ2-2; the table's D call, TRBD1, has no DNA check behind it. TRBV21-1 is given as a pseudogene. CDR3 size: 19 residues. Here the CDR3 DNA reads TGTGCCAGCAGCAAAGGCAGATTTTCATCTTTCCCGAACACCGGGGAGCTGTTTTTT. This sequence encodes CASSKGRFSSFPNTGELFF.

The chain combines TRBV5-1 with TRBJ2-1; D remains unclear. V was pared by 0 bases and J by 2 bases, with 9 bases between. CDR1 and CDR2 from the germline V gene are SGHRS and YFSETQ. This CDR3 is built from 15 residues. CDR3 residues: CASSLGSPAYNEQFF. The CDR3 DNA is TGCGCCAGCAGCTTGGGATCGCCAGCCTACAATGAGCAGTTCTTC.

This chain uses TRBV7-2 with TRBJ1-3; D is ambiguous. V gave up 5 bases and J gave up 3 bases, with 14 bases separating them. This CDR3 is 15 amino acids long. CDR1 is SGHTA, CDR2 FQGNSA, per germline. CDR3 in amino acids: CASSPQGGVGNTIYF. CDR3 nucleotides: TGTGCCAGCAGCCCCCAAGGCGGTGTTGGAAACACCATATATTTT.

The rearrangement joins TRBV6-1 to TRBJ1-1; 7 bases are shared with TRBD1. V shed 7 bases, J shed 10 bases, and the junction held 15 bases outside the gene matches. Looked up from germline, CDR1 is MNHNS and CDR2 is SASEGT. The CDR3 runs 14 residues. CDR3 sequence: CASTPPGTVGGAFF. CDR3 sequence (DNA): TGTGCCAGCACACCGCCTGGGACAGTGGGTGGAGCTTTCTTT.

The chain is built from TRBV6-1 and TRBJ2-7; weak D call: TRBD1 (5 bases). The CDR3 is 14 amino acids. V gave up 6 bases and J gave up 5 bases, with 17 bases separating them. Looked up from germline, CDR1 is MNHNS and CDR2 is SASEGT. CDR3 sequence (DNA): TGTGCCAGCAGGAAGTCAGGGAATGTCGACGAGCAGTACTTC. Translating it yields CASRKSGNVDEQYF.

The rearrangement links TRBV27 to TRBJ2-1; 8 nucleotides match TRBD2. V was pared by 5 bases and J by 6 bases, with 6 bases of the junction left unmatched. CDR1 and CDR2 (germline): MNHEY, SMNVEV (reference sequence). The length of the CDR3 is 14 residues. This chain's CDR3 is CASSSGGVSNEQFF. The CDR3 DNA reads as TGTGCCAGCAGTAGCGGGGGAGTTTCCAATGAGCAGTTCTTC.

As concerns this clone: One end of the junction fails to match germline, which may point to a read error. This chain joins TRBV7-9 and TRBJ1-2, with 10 nucleotides matching TRBD1. From germline, CDR1 is SEHNR and CDR2 FQNEAQ (reference sequence). The CDR3 has 15 residues. CDR3 protein: CSSSLTGQGEGGYTF. CDR3 coding DNA: TGTTCCAGCAGCTTAACTGGACAGGGGGAAGGAGGCTACACCTTC.

The CDR3 reads CASSHPDRDDTEAFF. The CDR3, as DNA: TGTGCCAGCAGCCACCCTGACAGGGACGACACTGAAGCTTTCTTT. The chain carries TRBV6-5 and TRBJ1-1, with 7 bases identical to TRBD1. The CDR3 covers 15 residues. From germline, CDR1 is MNHEY and CDR2 SVGAGI. Germline trimming cut 6 bases from V and 3 bases from J; bases unmatched to any gene: 10.

The V call is TRBV5-1, the J call TRBJ2-3; the match to TRBD2 covers 10 bases. CDR1 SGHRS and CDR2 YFSETQ come from the germline V gene. This CDR3 has 16 residues. The J segment lost 4 bases and the V segment lost 0 bases, leaving 5 bases of the junction unmatched. The CDR3 is CASSLGLAGGPDTQYF. Here the CDR3 DNA reads TGCGCCAGCAGCTTGGGGTTAGCGGGGGGACCAGATACGCAGTATTTT.

The chain links TRBV7-9 to TRBJ1-2; no firm D call. V lost 1 base and J 5 bases, leaving 14 bases between the germline ends. The CDR3 extends over 15 amino acids. In germline, CDR1 is SEHNR, CDR2 FQNEAQ (reference sequence). The CDR3 DNA follows: TGTGCCAGCAGCTTAGGTCAATCAGGAACGTATGGCTACACCTTC. Amino acid sequence: CASSLGQSGTYGYTF.

V usage is TRBV6-5 and J usage is TRBJ1-2, with D possibly matching TRBD1 (6 bases). Germline CDR1 MNHEY, CDR2 SVGAGI. V lost 6 bases and J lost 3, with 11 bases in between. The CDR3 totals 13 residues. The CDR3 bases are TGTGCCAGCAGGGCAACAGGGCACTATGGCTACACCTTC. Encoded protein: CASRATGHYGYTF.

V is TRBV19 and J is TRBJ1-5; the D gene is possibly TRBD1 (5 bases). Trimming cost V 5 bases and J 6 bases, with 11 bases left between them. The CDR3 is made up of 13 amino acids. Germline V gene sequence: CDR1 LNHDA, CDR2 SQIVND (reference sequence). Here the CDR3 DNA reads TGTGCCAGTAGTGGTAGGGGAGGTCAGCCCCAGCATTTT. Amino acid sequence: CASSGRGGQPQHF. Full variable domain (outside the CDR3, taken from reference TRBV19 and TRBJ1-5): DGGITQSPKYLFRKEGQNVTLSCEQNLNHDAMYWYRQDPGQGLRLIYYSQIVNDFQKGDIAEGYSVSREKKESFPLTVTSAQKNPTAFYLCASSGRGGQPQHFGDGTRLSIL.

The chain is built from TRBV10-2 and TRBJ1-1; no definite D call. Germline V gives CDR1 WSHSY, CDR2 SAAADI. The CDR3 covers 13 residues. With 6 bases removed from V and 2 bases from J, the gap between germline ends came to 10 bases. As DNA, the CDR3 is TGCGCCAGCAGCGAACAGAGAAACACTGAAGCTTTCTTT. Amino acid sequence: CASSEQRNTEAFF.

J is TRBJ2-7 and V is TRBV5-4, with 8 positions matching TRBD1. Germline loops: CDR1 SGHNT, CDR2 YYREEE (reference sequence). V lost 4 bases and J lost 4; bases outside the gene matches: 10. There are 15 residues in the CDR3. The CDR3 sequence: CASSAGGQGSYEQYF. The CDR3 DNA is TGTGCCAGCAGCGCCGGTGGACAGGGCTCGTACGAGCAGTACTTC.

The chain links TRBV5-1 to TRBJ2-7, with 7 positions matching TRBD2. Germline trimming cut 6 bases from V and 5 bases from J; bases unmatched to any gene: 14. This CDR3 contains 15 residues. Germline V gene sequence: CDR1 SGHRS, CDR2 YFSETQ. The CDR3 DNA sequence: TGCGCCAGCACCCCAACCTGGGAGGGGATCAACGAGCAGTACTTC. This translates into CASTPTWEGINEQYF.

This clone was found a few times. The J gene is TRBJ2-2, the V gene TRBV15, with D unresolved. Between the trimmed V and J ends, which lost 5 bases and 1 base, there was a span of 8 bases. From germline, CDR1 is LNHNV and CDR2 YYDKDF (reference sequence). The length of the CDR3 is 14 residues. This CDR3 reads CATSPFLNTGELFF. The DNA of the CDR3 is TGTGCCACCAGCCCGTTTTTGAACACCGGGGAGCTGTTTTTT.

This sequence joins TRBV7-9 and TRBJ1-2; tentative D call: TRBD1 (5 bases). Germline V gene lookup returns CDR1 SEHNR and CDR2 FQNEAQ (reference sequence). Trimming shortened V by 1 base and J by 6 bases, and 12 bases separated the two germline ends. The length of the CDR3 is 14 residues. The DNA of the CDR3 is TGTGCCAGCAGCTTAGATCAGGGCACGAATGGCTACACCTTC. This encodes CASSLDQGTNGYTF.

This chain connects TRBV9 to TRBJ2-5, with TRBD2 identical over 15 bases. In germline, CDR1 is SGDLS, CDR2 YYNGEE. CDR3 length: 16 residues. Trimming cost V 4 bases and J 5 bases; bases outside gene matches: 6. In DNA form, the CDR3 reads TGTGCCAGCAGCCCCGGACTAGCGGGGGGGCAGGAGACCCAGTACTTC. It encodes CASSPGLAGGQETQYF.

The V and J genes are TRBV4-1 and TRBJ1-1; 8 positions match TRBD1. Germline CDR1 reads MGHRA; CDR2 reads YSYEKL. The CDR3 spans 14 residues. Trimming took 4 bases from V and 5 from J; bases not matched to a gene: 6. CDR3 residues: CASSRDRGNTEAFF. CDR3 bases: TGCGCCAGCAGCCGTGACAGGGGTAATACTGAAGCTTTCTTT.

V usage is TRBV5-1 and J usage is TRBJ1-2; 7 bases match TRBD1. The ends lost 0 bases at V and 6 bases at J; junction bases unmatched: 8. There are 15 residues in the CDR3. The germline gives CDR1 SGHRS, CDR2 YFSETQ. This CDR3 is CASSLGDSLQHGYTF. The CDR3, as DNA: TGCGCCAGCAGCTTGGGGGACAGCCTCCAGCATGGCTACACCTTC.